This note documents a single T cell receptor (beta chain) sequence. What it binds is unknown. Generated by immunoSEQ multiplex PCR, the TCRdb table keeps only in-frame clones and is missing some. Of 100,000 or so clones listed, 82% are singletons. This sample was taken from a study of T cell responses to AZD1222 COVID-19 vaccine. Study context: The analysis combined second doses at about 4 or about 12 weeks. Study results and limitations: Donors, mostly white British, included more females; clonal diversity was possibly underestimated.

The CDR3 runs 16 residues. CDR1 is SGHNT and CDR2 is YYREEE in the germline V gene (reference sequence). Trimming stripped 1 base from V and 2 bases from J, with 14 bases between. The chain employs TRBV5-4 and TRBJ2-3; TRBD2 might be the D (5 bases). This clonotype originated in an adult in good health. Sequenced material: peripheral blood, taken on day 0 of AZD1222 vaccination. In nucleotides, the CDR3 is TGTGCCAGCAGCTTGAAGAGGGAAGCCCTCACAGATACGCAGTATTTT. This translates into CASSLKREALTDTQYF.